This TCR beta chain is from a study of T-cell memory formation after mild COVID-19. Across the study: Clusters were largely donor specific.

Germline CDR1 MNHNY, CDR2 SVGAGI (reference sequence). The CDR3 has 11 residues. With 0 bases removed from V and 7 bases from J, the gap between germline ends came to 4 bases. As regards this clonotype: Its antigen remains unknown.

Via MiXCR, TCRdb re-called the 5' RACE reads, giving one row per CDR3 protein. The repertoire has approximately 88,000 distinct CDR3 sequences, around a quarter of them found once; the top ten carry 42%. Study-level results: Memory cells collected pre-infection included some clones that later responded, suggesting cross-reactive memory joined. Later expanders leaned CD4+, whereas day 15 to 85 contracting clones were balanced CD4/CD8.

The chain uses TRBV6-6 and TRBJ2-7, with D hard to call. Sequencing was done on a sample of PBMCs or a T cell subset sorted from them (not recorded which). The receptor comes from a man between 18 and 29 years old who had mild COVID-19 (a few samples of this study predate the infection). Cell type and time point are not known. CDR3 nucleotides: TGTGCCAGCAGTTACTCGCTGGAGCAGTACTTC. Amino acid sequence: CASSYSLEQYF.